One sample yielded the 9 T cell receptor beta chains listed below, sequenced in a study of identical twins. TCRdb redid the calling of the 5' RACE reads with MiXCR, one entry per CDR3 protein. The sample contains fewer than 800,000 distinct CDR3 sequences, under 8.5% of which appear only once. The same data also went into a second study, on yellow fever vaccine responses in identical twins.

Sequences were obtained from PBMCs. The receptors come from a woman aged 18 to 35 in good health.

This clonotype has at least ten counts. J is TRBJ2-1 and V is TRBV29-1; TRBD2 aligns across 10 bases. The trim removed 6 bases at V and 3 bases at J, leaving 8 bases unmatched. The germline V gene encodes CDR1 SQVTM and CDR2 ANQGSEA. The CDR3 extends over 15 amino acids. This CDR3 reads CSVEKLAGYYNEQFF. CDR3 in DNA: TGCAGCGTCGAAAAACTAGCGGGGTACTACAATGAGCAGTTCTTC.

This clonotype showed up just a few times. This chain uses TRBV5-6 with TRBJ2-1; D is tentatively TRBD1 or TRBD2 (5 bases each). The CDR3 loop spans 15 amino acids. The germline CDR1 and CDR2 sequences are SGHDT and YYEEEE. Trimming removed 4 bases from V and 9 bases from J, with 20 bases in between. The CDR3 is CASSERQKTRGEQFF. CDR3 DNA sequence: TGTGCCAGCAGCGAACGTCAGAAAACGAGGGGTGAGCAGTTCTTC.

The rearrangement joins TRBV15 to TRBJ2-3; maybe TRBD2 (5 bases). Germline V lookup: CDR1 LNHNV, CDR2 YYDKDF (reference sequence). CDR3 length equals 13 residues. V was trimmed by 6 bases and J by 4 bases, leaving 11 bases between them. The CDR3 is CATSSRRSDTQYF. The CDR3 DNA reads as TGTGCCACCAGTAGTCGGAGGTCAGATACGCAGTATTTT.

This clonotype was recorded at least ten times. V gene TRBV15 combines with J gene TRBJ2-4; 8 nucleotides match TRBD2. V was pared by 0 bases and J by 9 bases, with 10 bases of the junction left unmatched. This CDR3 contains 16 residues. Germline CDR1 reads LNHNV; CDR2 reads YYDKDF (reference sequence). In nucleotides, the CDR3 is TGTGCCACCAGCAGAGATCCAACACTAGCGGCGGTCATTCAGTACTTC. This translates into CATSRDPTLAAVIQYF.

For the CDR3, the DNA is TGTGCCATCAGTGATCGAGCGGGAGTAGCTGGGGCCAACGTCCTGACTTTC. This translates into CAISDRAGVAGANVLTF. The gene calls are TRBV10-3 and TRBJ2-6; TRBD2 matches 8 bases. Germline CDR1 and CDR2: ENHRY and SYGVKD. V gave up 3 bases and J gave up 2 bases; unmatched junction bases: 6. The CDR3 sequence is 17 residues long.

In its sample, this clonotype was seen a few times. V gene TRBV5-1 combines with J gene TRBJ2-1; 10 bases agree with TRBD2. V lost 0 bases, J lost 8 bases, and 8 bases stayed unmatched. CDR3 length equals 16 residues. CDR1 SGHRS and CDR2 YFSETQ come from the germline V gene. The CDR3 spells CASSLAQAGGLYEQFF. The CDR3 DNA reads as TGCGCCAGCAGCTTGGCCCAAGCGGGAGGGCTCTATGAGCAGTTCTTC.

This clonotype was seen repeatedly, ten times or more. This rearrangement joins TRBV29-1 to TRBJ2-7, with TRBD1 as a possible D gene (6 bases). Germline lookup yields CDR1 SQVTM and CDR2 ANQGSEA. The CDR3 has 15 residues. V lost 0 bases and J lost 6, with 18 bases in between. The CDR3 protein is CSVEDTGTPGSEQYF. The CDR3 DNA reads TGCAGCGTTGAAGATACTGGGACACCGGGCTCCGAGCAGTACTTC.

At least ten counts were recorded for this clonotype. This chain links TRBV12-5 with TRBJ1-1, with no clear D. The V end lost 1 base, the J end lost 0 bases, and 3 bases lay between the germline ends. Germline CDR1 is LGHNT and CDR2 is FRNRAP. The CDR3 runs to 13 residues. CDR3 in amino acids: CASGLGLNTEAFF. The CDR3 DNA sequence: TGTGCTAGTGGTTTGGGCTTGAACACTGAAGCTTTCTTT.

In this sample, this clonotype turned up many times. The chain has TRBV7-3 and TRBJ2-3, with a tentative D call TRBD1 (5 bases). Trimming cost V 0 bases and J 1 base, with 14 bases left between them. Looked up from germline, CDR1 is SGHTA and CDR2 is FQGTGA. The CDR3 totals 17 residues. The CDR3 DNA follows: TGTGCCAGCAGCTTAACGTGGCAGGGTCCGGGCACAGATACGCAGTATTTT. It yields the protein CASSLTWQGPGTDTQYF.